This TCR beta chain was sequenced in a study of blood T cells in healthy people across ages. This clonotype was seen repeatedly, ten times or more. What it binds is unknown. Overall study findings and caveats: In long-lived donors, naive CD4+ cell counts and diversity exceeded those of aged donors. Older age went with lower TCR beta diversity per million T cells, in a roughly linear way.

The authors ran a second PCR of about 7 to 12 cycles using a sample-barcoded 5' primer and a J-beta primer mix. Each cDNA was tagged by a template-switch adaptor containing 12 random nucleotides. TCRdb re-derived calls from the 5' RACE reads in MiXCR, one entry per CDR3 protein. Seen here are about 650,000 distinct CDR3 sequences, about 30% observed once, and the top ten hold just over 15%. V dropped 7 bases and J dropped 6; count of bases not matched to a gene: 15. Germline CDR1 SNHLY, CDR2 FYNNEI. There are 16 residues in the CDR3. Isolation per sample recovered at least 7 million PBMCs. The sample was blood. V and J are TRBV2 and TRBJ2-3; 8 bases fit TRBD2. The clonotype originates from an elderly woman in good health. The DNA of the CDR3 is TGTGCCAGCACCCGTGAGAGCGGGGGCCCGGGGGATACGCAGTATTTT. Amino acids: CASTRESGGPGDTQYF.